Listed below are T cell receptor beta chains from one sample, sequenced in a study of OX40 agonist ivuxolimab in advanced cancers. Only in-frame clones appear in the TCRdb table, and some are missing; sequencing was by immunoSEQ multiplex PCR. The data hold roughly 19,000 clones, with under 75% observed a single time. The sample in question was CD4+ or CD8+ T cells sorted from blood, obtained in a trial of the OX40 agonist ivuxolimab. All receptors derive from an adult with an advanced solid tumor such as melanoma, head and neck, liver or kidney cancer. The CDR3 runs from the conserved cysteine through the conserved F or W. The D gene is left open where the match is weak.

j_call v_call d_call cdr3_aa
TRBJ2-5 TRBV6-1 . CASSALFTGGLRETQYF
TRBJ1-2 TRBV5-1 . CASSLLGGDGYTF
TRBJ2-5 TRBV7-8 TRBD2 CASSRPPGGETQYF
TRBJ1-3 TRBV7-2 . CASSLVAGDYSGNTIYF
TRBJ2-5 TRBV5-4 TRBD2 CASSVRSGGAQETQYF
TRBJ1-6 TRBV4-1 . CASSQDAGYNSPLHF
TRBJ2-1 TRBV5-1 TRBD2 CATSSGGGGNEQFF
TRBJ2-3 TRBV19 . CASSSRWTGGTYDTQYF
TRBJ1-1 TRBV5-4 TRBD1 CASRATGDTEAFF
TRBJ1-4 TRBV9 . CASSGRGADEKLFF
TRBJ2-5 TRBV6-1 . CASSRTGRETQYF
TRBJ1-5 TRBV11-2 . CASSLGPTSSEPQHF
TRBJ2-7 TRBV7-2 TRBD1 CASSPIAQGASNEQYF
TRBJ1-6 TRBV5-1 . CASSLHDSGIVLPKGPLHF
. TRBV28 TRBD1 CASAPGTGEPLYEQYF
TRBJ2-7 TRBV28 . CASSFDAGEQYF
TRBJ1-1 TRBV9 . CASSPRTLREAFF
TRBJ1-1 TRBV7-2 . CASSAHGHTNTEAFF
TRBJ2-7 TRBV18 . CASSPGPDRLPSYEQYF
TRBJ1-4 TRBV2 . CASKGRLNEKLFF
TRBJ2-2 TRBV7-2 . CASRTDPGELFF
TRBJ2-5 TRBV7-7 TRBD2 CASSLRTSWETQYF
TRBJ2-7 TRBV19 TRBD1 CASRPGTGMDEQYF
TRBJ2-7 TRBV7-9 . CASTPLIGAYEQYF
TRBJ2-5 TRBV7-9 TRBD2 CASSSMVELAGAQETQYF
TRBJ2-3 TRBV4-3 . CASSPSMADTQYF
TRBJ2-5 TRBV7-9 TRBD1 CASSQDVGTAETQYF
TRBJ1-3 TRBV10-3 . CAIREGGSSGNTIYF
TRBJ2-3 TRBV11-2 . CASSLDQHSFADTQYF
TRBJ1-2 TRBV9 TRBD1 CASSVGQGSYGYTF
TRBJ1-2 TRBV6-1 TRBD1 CASSEDRGGYGYTF
TRBJ1-2 TRBV9 TRBD1 CASSASRTGANYGYTF
TRBJ1-1 TRBV28 TRBD1 CASSPTGAEAFF
TRBJ2-1 TRBV27 . CASSLTAGKNNEQFF